A single sample gave rise to the 30 T cell receptor beta chains below, sequenced in a study of shared clonotypes between healthy human individuals. Data came from immunoSEQ multiplex PCR; TCRdb stores just in-frame clones and leaves some out. The data hold 2 million to 2.5 million clones, with under 95% observed a single time. The sequencing input was naive CD4+ T cells from PBMCs. Noted subset: CD45RA+ positively selected. Receptor source: a man aged 18 to 29 in good health. Some clones in this sample may be carry-over from other donors' samples.

This chain uses TRBV19 with TRBJ1-5; the D is unclear. Deletions cut 5 bases from V and 7 bases from J, with 12 bases between. CDR3 length: 13 amino acids. CDR1 LNHDA and CDR2 SQIVND come from the germline V gene (reference sequence). CDR3 sequence reads: CASSPGSGQPQHF. DNA for the CDR3: TGTGCCAGTAGTCCCGGGTCCGGGCAGCCCCAGCATTTT.

Details on this clone: One end of the junction fails to match germline, which may point to a read error. The J gene is TRBJ2-1, the V gene TRBV7-3, with 7 bases aligning to TRBD2. The CDR3 has 12 residues. The germline CDR1 and CDR2 sequences are SGHTA and FQGTGA. CDR3 DNA: TGTGCCAGCAACTCATCGGGACTACCCCCGATCTTC. It translates to CASNSSGLPPIF.

CDR3 nucleotide sequence: TGTGCCAGCAGGATCTCTTTCGAGCAGTACTTC. Translated: CASRISFEQYF. The gene calls are TRBV7-3 and TRBJ2-7; D remains unclear. The CDR3 consists of 11 residues. Trimming left V 6 bases short and J 6 bases short, with 9 bases between. The germline V gene has CDR1 SGHTA and CDR2 FQGTGA.

The chain recombines TRBV5-1 with TRBJ2-5, with 10 bases identical to TRBD1. CDR3 length equals 15 residues. V was pared by 5 bases and J by 3 bases, with 7 bases of the junction left unmatched. CDR1 and CDR2 from the germline V gene are SGHRS and YFSETQ. CDR3 in amino acids: CASRPLGTGEETQYF. The CDR3 DNA is TGCGCCAGCAGACCGCTCGGGACAGGGGAAGAGACCCAGTACTTC.

V usage is TRBV11-2 and J usage is TRBJ2-7, with D perhaps TRBD1 or TRBD2 (5 bases each). V lost 5 bases and J 6 bases, leaving 17 bases between the germline ends. Germline V gene sequence: CDR1 SGHAT, CDR2 FQNNGV. This CDR3 is built from 14 residues. Here the CDR3 reads CASSPLGEGAEQYF. The CDR3, as DNA: TGTGCCAGCAGCCCACTCGGGGAAGGGGCCGAGCAGTACTTC.

This clone has just one count. This chain connects TRBV18 to TRBJ2-5; D unclear. Germline CDR1 KGHSH, CDR2 LQKENI. The CDR3 spans 15 residues. The ends were cut back, 3 bases at V and 2 bases at J, with 13 bases in the middle. The CDR3 DNA reads TGTGCCAGCTCACCCGTGAGGCAGAGACAAGAGACCCAGTACTTC. This sequence encodes CASSPVRQRQETQYF.

The chain has TRBV19 and TRBJ2-7; 7 bases fit TRBD2. The junction had 14 bases not matched to a gene; V was cut back by 3 bases and J by 0 bases. Germline assignment: CDR1 LNHDA and CDR2 SQIVND (reference sequence). The CDR3 contains 18 residues. CDR3 sequence reads: CASSIRAIEGGSSYEQYF. CDR3 in DNA: TGTGCCAGTAGTATTCGTGCGATCGAGGGAGGGAGCTCCTACGAGCAGTACTTC.

The rearrangement joins TRBV6-4 to TRBJ2-1; 7 bases are a match to TRBD2. Germline V gene data show CDR1 as MRHNA and CDR2 as SNTAGT. Germline trimming cut 6 bases from V and 0 bases from J; bases unmatched to any gene: 5. The CDR3 is 15 residues long. CDR3 sequence (DNA): TGTGCCAGCAGCGGGGAGGGCCTCTCCTACAATGAGCAGTTCTTC. Translated: CASSGEGLSYNEQFF.

The V and J genes are TRBV28 and TRBJ2-5, with TRBD2 matching over 13 bases. CDR1 is MDHEN and CDR2 is SYDVKM in the germline V gene. V gave up 2 bases and J gave up 2 bases; unmatched junction bases: 2. CDR3 length: 16 amino acids. The CDR3 DNA is TGTGCCAGCAGTTTACCGGGACTAGCGGGACAAGAGACCCAGTACTTC. The encoded protein is CASSLPGLAGQETQYF.

The chain is built from TRBV6-5 and TRBJ2-3; a weak D match, TRBD1 (6 bases). CDR3 length: 15 amino acids. Germline-derived CDR1 and CDR2 are MNHEY and SVGAGI. V lost 2 bases and J lost 5, with 14 bases in between. The CDR3 DNA reads as TGTGCCAGCAGTTACCAGCCAGGGGTTGGAGATACGCAGTATTTT. As protein: CASSYQPGVGDTQYF.

The chain couples TRBV7-9 to TRBJ2-3; 10 nucleotides match TRBD1. V shed 5 bases and J 4 bases; nucleotides not matched to a gene: 6. This CDR3 spans 15 amino acids. Germline V lookup: CDR1 SEHNR, CDR2 FQNEAQ (reference sequence). The CDR3 sequence: CASSIGTGVSDTQYF. Here the CDR3 DNA reads TGTGCCAGCAGCATTGGGACAGGGGTTTCAGATACGCAGTATTTT.

With regard to this clone: Other DNA sequences in this specimen translate into the identical CDR3. The J gene is TRBJ1-2, the V gene TRBV5-1; 9 positions agree with TRBD1. The V and J ends lost 3 bases and 3 bases, in that order; junction bases with no gene match: 3. Germline assignment: CDR1 SGHRS and CDR2 YFSETQ. CDR3 length equals 14 residues. The CDR3 DNA reads as TGCGCCAGCAGCTCTACAGGGGGCGACTATGGCTACACCTTC. Translation: CASSSTGGDYGYTF.

The chain is built from TRBV7-2 and TRBJ2-2, with TRBD2 identical over 10 bases. Germline V gives CDR1 SGHTA, CDR2 FQGNSA. CDR3 length: 16 residues. Germline trimming cut 3 bases from V and 6 bases from J; bases unmatched to any gene: 7. The CDR3, as DNA: TGTGCCAGCAGCTTGCTAGCGGGAGTACCAGCCGGGGAGCTGTTTTTT. This translates into CASSLLAGVPAGELFF.

In its sample, this clone was seen once. Other nucleotide sequences in the sample specify the same CDR3. The chain carries TRBV30 and TRBJ1-3; D is unclear. This CDR3 spans 12 amino acids. Deletions cut 0 bases from V and 4 bases from J, with 4 bases between. Per the germline V gene, CDR1 is GTSNPN and CDR2 is SVGIG (reference sequence). The CDR3 is CAWSVSGNTIYF. Written as DNA, the CDR3 is TGTGCCTGGAGTGTTTCGGGAAACACCATATATTTT.

This clone was counted a single time. The gene calls are TRBV2 and TRBJ1-4; 9 bases fit TRBD1. After removal of 6 bases from V and 8 bases from J, the junction contained 7 bases not matched to a gene. This CDR3 is 14 amino acids long. Germline V gene data show CDR1 as SNHLY and CDR2 as FYNNEI. CDR3 coding DNA: TGTGCCAGCAGCCCGGGACAGGGTGAGGAAAAACTGTTTTTT. The encoded protein is CASSPGQGEEKLFF.

This clone was recorded only once. The sample has other DNA sequences that encode this CDR3 too. This chain joins TRBV7-9 and TRBJ2-2, with 7 bases identical to TRBD2. V was pared by 5 bases and J by 4 bases, with 10 bases of the junction left unmatched. The CDR3 runs to 16 residues. CDR1 SEHNR and CDR2 FQNEAQ come from the germline V gene (reference sequence). The CDR3 nucleotides read TGTGCCAGCAGCCCCCGACTAGCCGGGGGCACCGGGGAGCTGTTTTTT. This sequence encodes CASSPRLAGGTGELFF.

The V and J genes are TRBV2 and TRBJ2-3; possibly TRBD2 for D (5 bases). Between the trimmed V and J ends, which lost 8 bases and 4 bases, there was a span of 10 bases. CDR1 SNHLY and CDR2 FYNNEI come from the germline V gene. The CDR3 is made up of 12 amino acids. The CDR3 loop is CASLWESDTQYF. The DNA of the CDR3 is TGTGCCAGCTTGTGGGAGTCAGATACGCAGTATTTT.

This clone was counted only a few times. The chain is built from TRBV6-5 and TRBJ1-1, with TRBD1 as a possible D gene (5 bases). This CDR3 is 14 amino acids long. V lost 4 bases, J lost 4 bases, and 13 bases lay in between. CDR1 and CDR2 from the germline V gene are MNHEY and SVGAGI. The CDR3 DNA reads as TGTGCCAGCAGTTCCCCAGGGTATCCCACTGAAGCTTTCTTT. It codes for CASSSPGYPTEAFF.

Notes on this clone: The sample carries other DNA sequences with the same CDR3. The J gene is TRBJ1-2, the V gene TRBV6-6; D not resolved. The V gene's germline CDR1 is MNHNY and CDR2 SVGAGI (reference sequence). V was cut by 6 bases and J by 2 bases, with 10 bases left in between. This CDR3 has 13 amino acids. The CDR3: CASSLDGNYGYTF. The DNA for the CDR3 is TGTGCCAGCAGCCTTGACGGAAACTATGGCTACACCTTC.

About this clone: Other DNA sequences in this specimen translate into the identical CDR3. The rearrangement links TRBV7-3 to TRBJ2-1, with TRBD1 matching 9 bases. CDR3 length equals 16 residues. With V trimmed by 3 bases and J by 0 bases, 3 bases remained unmatched. Germline assignment: CDR1 SGHTA and CDR2 FQGTGA. The CDR3 nucleotides are TGTGCCAGCAGCTTGACGGGACAGGGCTCCTACAATGAGCAGTTCTTC. Translating it yields CASSLTGQGSYNEQFF.

The rearrangement joins TRBV15 to TRBJ2-2, with 11 bases that match TRBD2. The ends lost 0 bases at V and 6 bases at J; junction bases unmatched: 15. Germline CDR1 and CDR2: LNHNV and YYDKDF (reference sequence). This CDR3 comprises 20 residues. The DNA for the CDR3 is TGTGCCACCAGCAGAGAACAAATGAATCCCGCGGGACTAGCGGCCGGGGAGCTGTTTTTT. Translating gives CATSREQMNPAGLAAGELFF.

The sample holds a few counts of this clone. J is TRBJ1-4 and V is TRBV14, with D hard to call. V was cut by 1 base and J by 8 bases, with 17 bases left in between. Germline assignment: CDR1 SGHDN and CDR2 FVKESK. The CDR3 has 16 amino acids. Here the CDR3 reads CASSQVSGSPGEKLFF. The CDR3 nucleotides are TGTGCCAGCAGCCAAGTGTCCGGATCGCCCGGCGAAAAACTGTTTTTT.

The V call is TRBV4-3, the J call TRBJ2-5, with D possibly being TRBD2 (5 bases). Germline V lookup: CDR1 LGHNA, CDR2 YSLEER. Deletions cut 1 base from V and 4 bases from J, with 13 bases between. CDR3 length equals 15 residues. The CDR3 loop is CASSQVGGGRETQYF. The CDR3 DNA reads TGCGCCAGCAGCCAAGTCGGAGGAGGAAGAGAGACCCAGTACTTC.

The genes are TRBV29-1 and TRBJ1-3; D gene ambiguous. The CDR3 sequence is 13 residues long. V gave up 6 bases and J gave up 0 bases, with 9 bases separating them. Germline assignment: CDR1 SQVTM and CDR2 ANQGSEA. CDR3 loop: CSVIYNSGNTIYF. CDR3 DNA sequence: TGCAGCGTGATTTACAACTCTGGAAACACCATATATTTT.

This sequence joins TRBV6-1 and TRBJ2-7, with TRBD1 matching over 9 bases. V dropped 8 bases and J dropped 4; count of bases not matched to a gene: 6. The CDR3 is made up of 13 amino acids. Germline-derived CDR1 and CDR2 are MNHNS and SASEGT. In nucleotides, the CDR3 is TGTGCCAGCGCCGGGACAGGGCTGTACGAGCAGTACTTC. As protein: CASAGTGLYEQYF.

This clone was found once. The chain employs TRBV5-1 and TRBJ2-1, with TRBD2 identical over 7 bases. In germline, CDR1 is SGHRS, CDR2 YFSETQ. The CDR3 sequence is 14 residues long. The junction had 7 bases not matched to a gene; V was cut back by 7 bases and J by 3 bases. CDR3 sequence: CASGGSGVYNEQFF. CDR3 DNA: TGCGCCAGCGGGGGGAGCGGGGTCTACAATGAGCAGTTCTTC.

The V call is TRBV21-1, the J call TRBJ1-1. TRBV21-1 is a pseudogene locus. The CDR3 consists of 18 residues. CDR3 coding DNA: TGTGCCAGCCCAAAGGGGGAGGGAACAGGACCCATGAACACTGAAGCTTTCTTT. Residues: CASPKGEGTGPMNTEAFF.

The V and J genes are TRBV18 and TRBJ1-2; D remains unclear. CDR3 length: 15 amino acids. In germline, CDR1 is KGHSH, CDR2 LQKENI. Deletions cut 6 bases from V and 7 bases from J, with 21 bases between. In DNA form, the CDR3 reads TGTGCCAGCTCTGCGTCGGCTGTCGAACAAGGTGGCTACACCTTC. Protein product: CASSASAVEQGGYTF.

The chain couples TRBV28 to TRBJ2-7, with a tentative D call TRBD1 (5 bases). V lost 11 bases and J 2 bases, leaving 16 bases between the germline ends. Germline loops: CDR1 MDHEN, CDR2 SYDVKM. There are 13 residues in the CDR3. The DNA of the CDR3 is TGTGCCGTAGAGGAAGGGGCAACCTACGAGCAGTACTTC. Encoded protein: CAVEEGATYEQYF.

V and J are TRBV7-9 and TRBJ2-2; 9 nucleotides align to TRBD2. J was trimmed by 2 bases and V by 1 base; bases with no gene match: 5. This CDR3 has 17 residues. Per germline, CDR1 SEHNR and CDR2 FQNEAQ (reference sequence). The chain's CDR3 is CASSLGAGTSNTGELFF. The CDR3 DNA reads TGTGCCAGCAGCTTAGGGGCCGGGACTAGCAACACCGGGGAGCTGTTTTTT.